What follows describes a single T cell receptor beta chain. CDR1 is SGHRS, CDR2 YFSETQ, per germline. The CDR3 runs 14 residues. Trimming removed 4 bases at V and 4 bases at J, with 14 bases between. This sample stems from a study of blood T cell repertoires in COVID-19. Measured with immunoSEQ multiplex PCR; TCRdb has only the in-frame clones, and not every one. In the table there are some 250,000 clones, 80% to 90% of which are singletons. Those who participated ranged in age from roughly 18 to 95 years and resided in about 24 US areas. Sequencing was carried out using PBMCs or T cells enriched from blood (not recorded which). The receptor comes from a woman in her 50s who had recovered from COVID-19. The V call is TRBV5-1, the J call TRBJ1-1; tentatively, D is TRBD1 (6 bases). CDR3 region: CASSDGGGGTEAFF. The CDR3 nucleotides read TGCGCCAGCAGCGACGGGGGCGGGGGCACTGAAGCTTTCTTT. The full variable domain, with the rest looked up from reference TRBV5-1 and TRBJ1-1, is KAGVTQTPRYLIKTRGQQVTLSCSPISGHRSVSWYQQTPGQGLQFLFEYFSETQRNKGNFPGRFSGRQFSNSRSEMNVSTLELGDSALYLCASSDGGGGTEAFFGQGTRLTVV.